The rows below give T cell receptor beta chains drawn from one sample of a study of OX40 agonist ivuxolimab in advanced cancers. The table came from immunoSEQ multiplex PCR; TCRdb's copy has only in-frame clones and leaves some out. The table includes roughly 68,000 clones, 89% detected once. Sequencing was performed on CD4+ or CD8+ T cells sorted from blood, taken in a trial of the OX40 agonist ivuxolimab. Receptors originate from an adult with an advanced solid tumor such as melanoma, head and neck, liver or kidney cancer. The CDR3 runs from the conserved cysteine through the conserved F or W. Each record gives: J gene, V gene, clone size, D gene, CDR3 protein, CDR3 DNA. D genes are given only for firm matches. The size field is filled for only some rows; it gives once, few, many or a size class.

>TRBJ2-3|TRBV7-2|NA|NA
CASSFGDTDTQYF
TGTGCCAGCAGCTTTGGAGACACAGATACGCAGTATTTT
>TRBJ1-1|TRBV19|NA|NA
CASSTPQGVLNTEAFF
TGTGCCAGTAGTACCCCACAGGGAGTCCTGAACACTGAAGCTTTCTTT
>TRBJ1-4|TRBV6-6|NA|TRBD1
CASSYSRQGGKLFF
TGTGCCAGCAGTTACTCGCGACAGGGGGGAAAACTGTTTTTT
>TRBJ2-7|TRBV13|NA|TRBD2
CASSRTSGSIGAYEQYF
TGTGCCAGCTCAAGGACTAGCGGGAGCATCGGGGCCTACGAGCAGTACTTC
>TRBJ1-1|TRBV19|NA|TRBD1
CASSLITGQARMNTEAFF
TGTGCCAGTAGCCTTATCACGGGACAGGCGAGAATGAACACTGAAGCTTTCTTT
>TRBJ2-7|TRBV6-5|NA|NA
CASRRPSGEQYF
TGTGCCAGCAGGCGCCCTTCGGGCGAGCAGTACTTC
>TRBJ1-4|TRBV11-2|NA|TRBD1
CASSQDRVTNEKLFF
TGTGCCAGCAGCCAGGACAGGGTTACTAATGAAAAACTGTTTTTT
>TRBJ2-3|TRBV7-8|NA|NA
CASSLGWSTDTQYF
TGTGCCAGCAGCTTAGGGTGGTCAACAGATACGCAGTATTTT
>TRBJ2-3|TRBV9|NA|NA
CASSGTSRDTQYF
TGTGCCAGCAGCGGGACGTCAAGGGATACGCAGTATTTT
>TRBJ1-2|TRBV19|NA|TRBD1
CATNAGGYGYTF
TGTGCCACCAATGCAGGGGGCTATGGCTACACCTTC
>TRBJ1-2|TRBV6-5|NA|NA
CASSYSNINYGYTF
TGTGCCAGCAGTTACTCGAACATCAACTATGGCTACACCTTC
>TRBJ2-2|TRBV5-4|NA|TRBD2
CASSPPAGATTGELFF
TGTGCCAGCAGCCCGCCAGCGGGAGCTACCACCGGGGAGCTGTTTTTT
>TRBJ1-1|TRBV4-1|NA|NA
CASIPTPLNTEAFF
TGCGCCAGCATCCCAACGCCTTTGAACACTGAAGCTTTCTTT
>TRBJ2-6|TRBV7-3|NA|NA
CASSPGGALTNVLTF
TGTGCCAGCAGCCCCGGCGGGGCTTTGACCAACGTCCTGACTTTC
>TRBJ2-1|TRBV7-2|NA|NA
CASSSVSNEQFF
TGTGCCAGCAGTTCCGTCAGTAATGAGCAGTTCTTC
>TRBJ2-2|TRBV5-1|NA|TRBD2
CASSFPSGKNTGELFF
TGCGCCAGCAGCTTCCCTAGCGGGAAAAACACCGGGGAGCTGTTTTTT
>TRBJ2-5|TRBV6-5|once|TRBD2
CASSYSGTRLGETQYF
TGTGCCAGCAGTTACTCTGGGACTAGGTTGGGGGAGACCCAGTACTTC
>TRBJ1-4|TRBV6-6|NA|NA
CASRPQGFNEKLFF
TGTGCCAGCAGACCACAGGGTTTTAATGAAAAACTGTTTTTT
>TRBJ2-1|TRBV19|NA|TRBD2
CASSMIGSPGTSKFF
TGTGCCAGTAGTATGATTGGTTCGCCCGGGACTAGTAAGTTCTTC
>TRBJ1-6|TRBV4-3|NA|NA
CASSQVQGQNSPLHF
TGCGCCAGCAGCCAAGTACAGGGTCAAAATTCACCCCTCCACTTT
>TRBJ1-1|TRBV29-1|few|NA
CSVEDWGEAFF
TGCAGCGTTGAGGATTGGGGTGAAGCTTTCTTT
>TRBJ1-4|TRBV7-9|NA|TRBD1
CASSLGWTGASTNEKLFF
TGTGCCAGCAGCTTAGGGTGGACAGGGGCGTCGACTAATGAAAAACTGTTTTTT
>TRBJ1-2|TRBV15|NA|NA
CATSRDMGFYGYTF
TGTGCCACCAGCAGAGATATGGGTTTCTATGGCTACACCTTC
>TRBJ2-7|TRBV6-1|NA|NA
CASSSLIMEQYF
TGTGCCAGCAGCTCCCTAATTATGGAGCAGTACTTC
>TRBJ2-2|TRBV5-1|NA|TRBD2
CASSLGGSGGELFF
TGCGCCAGCAGCTTGGGCGGGAGTGGCGGGGAGCTGTTTTTT
>TRBJ1-2|TRBV6-1|few|NA
CASRAATGANYGYTF
TGTGCCAGCAGGGCAGCGACAGGCGCTAACTATGGCTACACCTTC
>TRBJ1-5|TRBV10-2|NA|NA
CASLPGGGDQPQHF
TGCGCCAGCCTACCCGGAGGGGGGGATCAGCCCCAGCATTTT
>TRBJ1-3|TRBV18|NA|NA
CASSPPTARSGNTIYF
TGTGCCAGCTCACCACCCACAGCACGGTCTGGAAACACCATATATTTT
>TRBJ2-7|TRBV29-1|NA|TRBD1
CSVEEGQGYEQYF
TGCAGCGTTGAAGAGGGACAGGGCTACGAGCAGTACTTC
>TRBJ1-1|TRBV20-1|NA|NA
CSGTPNTEAFF
TGCAGTGGCACCCCAAACACTGAAGCTTTCTTT